The 2 T cell receptor beta chains presented below share a single source sample, sequenced in a study of T cells after posttransplantation cyclophosphamide. The repertoire was sequenced with immunoSEQ multiplex PCR; TCRdb's copy has only in-frame clones and lacks some. The table shows 25,000 to 35,000 clones, with approximately 90% occurring only once. The sequenced sample consisted of PBMCs. The receptors were gathered from a woman aged 40 to 49 with a blood cancer, CMV-positive, and with a related stem cell donor.

The chain recombines TRBV6-5 with TRBJ2-1; D is perhaps TRBD1 (5 bases). V dropped 6 bases and J dropped 0 bases, with 12 bases sitting between them. Per the germline V gene, CDR1 is MNHEY and CDR2 is SVGAGI. There are 15 residues in the CDR3. For the CDR3, the DNA is TGTGCCAGCAGGACAGACACAAGCTCCTACAATGAGCAGTTCTTC. It is translated as CASRTDTSSYNEQFF.

On this clone itself: This specimen includes other DNA sequences encoding the same CDR3. The chain joins TRBV18 to TRBJ1-5, with a weak D call TRBD1 (5 bases). CDR1 and CDR2 from the germline V gene are KGHSH and LQKENI. Between the trimmed V and J ends, which lost 3 bases and 1 base, there was a span of 10 bases. The CDR3 length is 15 residues. The CDR3 sequence: CASSPGQWSNQPQHF. CDR3 sequence (DNA): TGTGCCAGCTCACCGGGGCAGTGGAGCAATCAGCCCCAGCATTTT.